A single T cell receptor (beta chain) is shown here with its context. The method was immunoSEQ multiplex PCR; TCRdb's version includes in-frame clones alone and lacks a portion of them. The sample includes about 370,000 clones, roughly 90% of them seen just once. Seattle researchers signed up patients amid active infection and tracked them longitudinally. The sample is drawn from a study of blood T cell repertoires in COVID-19. This CDR3 comprises 16 residues. The V end lost 0 bases, the J end lost 2 bases, and 16 bases lay between the germline ends. Looked up from germline, CDR1 is SQVTM and CDR2 is ANQGSEA.

Sequencing was carried out using peripheral blood. The receptor's source is a woman aged 25 to 45 with COVID-19, enrolled during active disease. The chain couples TRBV29-1 to TRBJ2-5; D perhaps matches TRBD2 (5 bases). The CDR3 sequence: CSVEDGSGKIQETQYF. CDR3 nucleotides: TGCAGCGTTGAAGATGGGAGTGGGAAAATTCAAGAGACCCAGTACTTC.